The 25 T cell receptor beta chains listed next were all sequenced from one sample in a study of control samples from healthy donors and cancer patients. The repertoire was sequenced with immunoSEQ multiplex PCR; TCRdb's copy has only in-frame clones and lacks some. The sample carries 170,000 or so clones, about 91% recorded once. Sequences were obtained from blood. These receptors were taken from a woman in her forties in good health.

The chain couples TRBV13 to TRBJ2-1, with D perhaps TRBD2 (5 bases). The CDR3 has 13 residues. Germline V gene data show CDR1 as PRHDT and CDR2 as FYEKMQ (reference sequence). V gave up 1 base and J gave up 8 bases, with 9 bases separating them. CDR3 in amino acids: CASSLERAYEQFF. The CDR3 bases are TGTGCCAGCAGCTTAGAGAGGGCCTATGAGCAGTTCTTC.

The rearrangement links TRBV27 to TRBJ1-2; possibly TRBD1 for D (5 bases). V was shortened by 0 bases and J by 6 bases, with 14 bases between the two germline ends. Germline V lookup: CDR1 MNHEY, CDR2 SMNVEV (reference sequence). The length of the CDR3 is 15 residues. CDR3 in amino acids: CASSLSSGDVNGYTF. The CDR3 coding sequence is TGTGCCAGCAGTTTATCTTCCGGGGACGTTAATGGCTACACCTTC.

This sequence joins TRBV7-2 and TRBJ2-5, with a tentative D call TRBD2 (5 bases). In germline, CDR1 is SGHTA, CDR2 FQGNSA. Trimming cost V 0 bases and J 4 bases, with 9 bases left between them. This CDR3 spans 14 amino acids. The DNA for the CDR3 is TGTGCCAGCAGCTTAGCCCGAGGACTAGAGACCCAGTACTTC. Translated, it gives CASSLARGLETQYF.

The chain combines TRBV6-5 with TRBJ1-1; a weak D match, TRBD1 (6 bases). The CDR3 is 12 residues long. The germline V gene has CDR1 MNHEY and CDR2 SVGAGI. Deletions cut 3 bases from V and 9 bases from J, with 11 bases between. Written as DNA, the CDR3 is TGTGCCAGCAGTTATATGGGGGCAAAAGCTTTCTTT. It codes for CASSYMGAKAFF.

CDR3 sequence: CASSLVGGGSYEQYF. DNA for the CDR3: TGCGCCAGCAGCTTGGTAGGGGGCGGCTCCTACGAGCAGTACTTC. This chain uses TRBV5-1 with TRBJ2-7, with 7 bases lining up with TRBD1. CDR1 is SGHRS, CDR2 YFSETQ, per germline. CDR3 length equals 15 residues. With 0 bases clipped from V and 0 bases from J, the junction kept 3 bases outside the gene matches.

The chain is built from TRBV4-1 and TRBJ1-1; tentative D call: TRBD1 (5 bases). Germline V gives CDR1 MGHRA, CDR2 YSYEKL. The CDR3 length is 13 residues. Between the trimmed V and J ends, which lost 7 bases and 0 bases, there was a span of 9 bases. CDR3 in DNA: TGCGCCAGCACGGGGACGCTGAACACTGAAGCTTTCTTT. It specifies CASTGTLNTEAFF.

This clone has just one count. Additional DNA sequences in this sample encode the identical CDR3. The CDR3 here is CASSLASGGNQPQHF. CDR3 DNA: TGTGCCAGCAGCTTAGCGTCAGGGGGCAATCAGCCCCAGCATTTT. The chain carries TRBV7-2 and TRBJ1-5; D might be TRBD1 (6 bases). V was trimmed by 0 bases and J by 2 bases, leaving 8 bases between them. CDR3 size: 15 residues. Germline values: CDR1 SGHTA, CDR2 FQGNSA.

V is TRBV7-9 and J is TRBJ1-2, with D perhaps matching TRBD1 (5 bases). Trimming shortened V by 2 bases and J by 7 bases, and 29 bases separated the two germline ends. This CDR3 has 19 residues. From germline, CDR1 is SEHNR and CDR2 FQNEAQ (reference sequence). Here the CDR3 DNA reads TGTGCCAGCAGCTTACGGGGGGACGGAGGAGCAGGGCAAGTGGCTGGCTACACCTTC. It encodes CASSLRGDGGAGQVAGYTF.

For the CDR3, the DNA is TGTGCCAGCTCAGTACGGGGACAGGAAGGCCTAAATTCACCCCTCCACTTT. This gives the protein CASSVRGQEGLNSPLHF. The rearrangement uses TRBV18 and TRBJ1-6, with 8 positions matching TRBD1. J was trimmed by 7 bases and V by 5 bases; bases with no gene match: 13. CDR3 size: 17 residues. Germline V lookup: CDR1 KGHSH, CDR2 LQKENI.

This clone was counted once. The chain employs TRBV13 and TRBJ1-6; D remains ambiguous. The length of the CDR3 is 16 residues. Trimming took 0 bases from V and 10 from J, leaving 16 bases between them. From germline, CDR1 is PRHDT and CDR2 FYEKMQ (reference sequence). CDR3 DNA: TGTGCCAGCAGCTTAGGCCAATCTGGGGTGGGATCACCCCTCCACTTT. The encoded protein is CASSLGQSGVGSPLHF.

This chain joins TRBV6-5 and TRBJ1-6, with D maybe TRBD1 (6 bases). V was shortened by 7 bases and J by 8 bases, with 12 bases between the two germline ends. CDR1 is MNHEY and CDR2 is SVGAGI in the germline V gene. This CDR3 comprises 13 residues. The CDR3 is CASKTGTDSPLHF. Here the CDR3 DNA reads TGTGCCAGCAAAACAGGGACTGATTCACCCCTCCACTTT.

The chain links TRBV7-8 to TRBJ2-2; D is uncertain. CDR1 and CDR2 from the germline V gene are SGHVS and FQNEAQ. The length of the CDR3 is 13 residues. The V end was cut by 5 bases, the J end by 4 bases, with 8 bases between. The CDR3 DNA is TGTGCCAGCAGCCCATACGGCACCGGGGAGCTGTTTTTT. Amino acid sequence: CASSPYGTGELFF.

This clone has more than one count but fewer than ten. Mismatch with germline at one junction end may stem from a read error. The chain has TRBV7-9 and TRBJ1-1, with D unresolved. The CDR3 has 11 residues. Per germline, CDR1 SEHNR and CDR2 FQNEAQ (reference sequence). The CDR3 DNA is TGCGCCTATTGGGCAAACACTGAAGCTTTCTTT. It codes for CAYWANTEAFF. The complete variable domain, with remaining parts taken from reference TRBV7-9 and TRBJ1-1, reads DTGVSQNPRHKITKRGQNVTFRCDPISEHNRLYWYRQTLGQGPEFLTYFQNEAQLEKSRLLSDRFSAERPKGSFSTLEIQRTEQGDSAMYLCAYWANTEAFFGQGTRLTVV.

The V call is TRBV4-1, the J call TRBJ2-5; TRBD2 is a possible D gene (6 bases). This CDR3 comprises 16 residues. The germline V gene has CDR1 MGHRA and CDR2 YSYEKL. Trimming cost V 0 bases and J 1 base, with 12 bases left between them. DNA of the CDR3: TGCGCCAGCAGCCAAGAGCAATTGGGACTCCAAGAGACCCAGTACTTC. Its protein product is CASSQEQLGLQETQYF.

As DNA, the CDR3 is TGTGCCAGCAGGAGGGGGGACAGCGGGGATGAAAAACTGTTTTTT. It encodes CASRRGDSGDEKLFF. The J gene is TRBJ1-4, the V gene TRBV6-5; 7 bases are a match to TRBD1. The ends lost 6 bases at V and 6 bases at J; junction bases unmatched: 10. The CDR3 length is 15 residues. Germline V gene data show CDR1 as MNHEY and CDR2 as SVGAGI.

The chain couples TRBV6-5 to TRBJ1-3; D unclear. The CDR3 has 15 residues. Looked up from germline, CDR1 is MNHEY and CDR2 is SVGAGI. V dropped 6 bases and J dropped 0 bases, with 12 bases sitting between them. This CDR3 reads CASRLDGISGNTIYF. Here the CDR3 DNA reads TGTGCCAGCAGACTCGACGGGATCTCTGGAAACACCATATATTTT.

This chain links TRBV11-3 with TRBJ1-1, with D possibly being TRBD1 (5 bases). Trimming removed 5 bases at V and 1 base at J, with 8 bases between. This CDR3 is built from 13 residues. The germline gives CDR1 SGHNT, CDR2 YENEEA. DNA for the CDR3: TGTGCCAGCAGCCCTGGGGGGAACACTGAAGCTTTCTTT. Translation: CASSPGGNTEAFF.

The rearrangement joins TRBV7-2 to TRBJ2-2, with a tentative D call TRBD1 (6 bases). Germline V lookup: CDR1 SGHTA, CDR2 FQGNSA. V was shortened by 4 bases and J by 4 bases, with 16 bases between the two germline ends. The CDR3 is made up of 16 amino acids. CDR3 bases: TGTGCCAGCAGCTACGGACAGAGTCTCTCCACCGGGGAGCTGTTTTTT. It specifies CASSYGQSLSTGELFF.

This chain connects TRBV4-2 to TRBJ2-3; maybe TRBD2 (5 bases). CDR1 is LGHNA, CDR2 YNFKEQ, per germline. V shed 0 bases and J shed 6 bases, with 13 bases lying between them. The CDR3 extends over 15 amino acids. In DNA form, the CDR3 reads TGTGCCAGCAGCCAAGATTTAGGCGGGCGGGATACGCAGTATTTT. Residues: CASSQDLGGRDTQYF.

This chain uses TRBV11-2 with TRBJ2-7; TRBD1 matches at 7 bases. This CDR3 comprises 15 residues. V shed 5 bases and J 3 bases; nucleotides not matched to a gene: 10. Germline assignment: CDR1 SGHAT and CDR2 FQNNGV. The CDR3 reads CASSPTGTANYEQYF. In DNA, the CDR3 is TGTGCCAGCAGCCCAACCGGGACAGCCAACTACGAGCAGTACTTC.

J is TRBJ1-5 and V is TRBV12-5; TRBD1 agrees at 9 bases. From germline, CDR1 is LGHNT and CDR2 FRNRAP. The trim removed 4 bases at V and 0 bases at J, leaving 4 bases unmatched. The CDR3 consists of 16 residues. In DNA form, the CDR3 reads TGTGCTAGTGGTTGGGGGACAGGGAATAGCAATCAGCCCCAGCATTTT. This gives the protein CASGWGTGNSNQPQHF.

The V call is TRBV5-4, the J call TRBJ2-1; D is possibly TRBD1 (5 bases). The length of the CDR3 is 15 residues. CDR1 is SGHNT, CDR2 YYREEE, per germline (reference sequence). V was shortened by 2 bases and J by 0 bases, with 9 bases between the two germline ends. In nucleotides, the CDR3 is TGTGCCAGCAGCTTACAGGCCAGCTCCTACAATGAGCAGTTCTTC. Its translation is CASSLQASSYNEQFF.

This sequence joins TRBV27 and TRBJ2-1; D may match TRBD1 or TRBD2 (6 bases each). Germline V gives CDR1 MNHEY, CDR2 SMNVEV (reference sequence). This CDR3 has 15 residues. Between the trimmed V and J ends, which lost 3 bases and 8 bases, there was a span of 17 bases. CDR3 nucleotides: TGTGCCAGCAGTTTGGAGGGGGGTGGTATCCATGAGCAGTTCTTC. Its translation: CASSLEGGGIHEQFF.

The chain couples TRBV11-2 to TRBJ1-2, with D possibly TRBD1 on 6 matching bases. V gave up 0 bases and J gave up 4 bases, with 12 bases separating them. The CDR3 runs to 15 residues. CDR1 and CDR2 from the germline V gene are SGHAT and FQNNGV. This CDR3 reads CASSLDPLGGYGYTF. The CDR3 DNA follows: TGTGCCAGCAGCTTAGATCCGTTAGGGGGCTATGGCTACACCTTC. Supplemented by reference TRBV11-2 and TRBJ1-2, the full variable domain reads EAGVAQSPRYKIIEKRQSVAFWCNPISGHATLYWYQQILGQGPKLLIQFQNNGVVDDSQLPKDRFSAERLKGVDSTLKIQPAKLEDSAVYLCASSLDPLGGYGYTFGSGTRLTVV.

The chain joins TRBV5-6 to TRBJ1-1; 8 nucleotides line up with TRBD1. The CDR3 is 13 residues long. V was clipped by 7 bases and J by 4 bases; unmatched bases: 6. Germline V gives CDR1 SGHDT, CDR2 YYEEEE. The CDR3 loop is CASLTGALTEAFF. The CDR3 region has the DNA TGTGCCAGCCTGACAGGGGCCCTCACTGAAGCTTTCTTT.